Reported below is one T cell receptor (beta chain). Its target is unknown. TCRdb re-called the reads with MiXCR, one entry per CDR3 protein. The data hold about 900,000 distinct CDR3 sequences, with roughly 31% observed a single time. Per germline, CDR1 MNHEY and CDR2 SMNVEV (reference sequence). The CDR3 length is 16 residues. The V end was cut by 2 bases, the J end by 4 bases, with 17 bases between. The sample comes from a study of T cell repertoires in cytomegalovirus infection. The V and J genes are TRBV27 and TRBJ1-2; D is uncertain. The sample here was cultured CD8+ T cells from PBMCs, taken from culture after CMV antigen stimulation. This sequence originates from a human donor in good health (CMV status not recorded). Some clones in this sample may be carry-over from other donors' samples. The CDR3, as DNA: TGTGCCAGCAGTTTAGAGCCCCCGGCCGCAGGCTATGGCTACACCTTC. It encodes CASSLEPPAAGYGYTF.